The 18 T cell receptor beta chains listed next were all sequenced from one sample in a study of T cells in Graves' hyperthyroidism and ophthalmopathy. It was RNA transcripts that yielded the amplified TCR beta CDR3 regions. RT-PCR in the first round (using the HTBI primer set) targeted the TCR CDR3. Using its own MiXCR run on the multiplex PCR reads, TCRdb lists one record per CDR3 protein. The sample includes roughly 500,000 distinct CDR3 sequences, 15% to 20% of them seen just once. Sequencing was carried out using blood. The origin of the receptors is a woman in her 30s with Graves' ophthalmopathy.

This sequence joins TRBV28 and TRBJ2-7; 11 nucleotides line up with TRBD2. The CDR3 length is 18 residues. CDR1 and CDR2 (germline): MDHEN, SYDVKM. V lost 3 bases to trimming and J lost 0 bases; unmatched junction nucleotides: 10. The CDR3 DNA follows: TGTGCCAGCAGTTTCATCCTGACTAGCGGGAAGAGCTCCTACGAGCAGTACTTC. Encoded protein: CASSFILTSGKSSYEQYF.

This clonotype was recorded at least ten times. The chain links TRBV4-2 to TRBJ2-1; D might be TRBD2 (5 bases). CDR3 length equals 17 residues. Germline values: CDR1 LGHNA, CDR2 YNFKEQ. V was shortened by 0 bases and J by 3 bases, with 15 bases between the two germline ends. The DNA for the CDR3 is TGTGCCAGCAGCCAAGAACATCGGCAAGCGGTCTACAATGAGCAGTTCTTC. This translates into CASSQEHRQAVYNEQFF.

To note about this clonotype: This sequence may be a read error, since a much larger clone differs from it by one base. The V and J genes are TRBV20-1 and TRBJ2-1, with 10 bases aligning to TRBD2. CDR3 length equals 14 residues. The germline gives CDR1 DFQATT, CDR2 SNEGSKA (reference sequence). The CDR3: CSAQLAGIMNGQFF. CDR3 nucleotides: TGCAGTGCGCAACTAGCGGGAATCATGAATGGGCAGTTCTTC.

This chain links TRBV27 with TRBJ1-1; possibly TRBD1 for D (5 bases). The CDR3 covers 12 residues. Germline loops: CDR1 MNHEY, CDR2 SMNVEV (reference sequence). The germline V and J ends were trimmed by 1 base and 10 bases, with 10 bases remaining between them. CDR3 DNA: TGTGCCAGCAGTTTATTGGGGCTTGGAGCTTTCTTT. Protein: CASSLLGLGAFF.

At least ten counts were recorded for this clonotype. The chain combines TRBV11-2 with TRBJ2-1; 7 bases map to TRBD2. Germline loops: CDR1 SGHAT, CDR2 FQNNGV. The CDR3 is made up of 18 amino acids. V was pared by 1 base and J by 7 bases, with 16 bases of the junction left unmatched. As DNA, the CDR3 is TGTGCCAGCAGCTTAGTGAGGCCCGGGAGGTTGGTTTGGAATGAGCAGTTCTTC. It translates to CASSLVRPGRLVWNEQFF. Full variable domain (outside the CDR3, taken from reference TRBV11-2 and TRBJ2-1): EAGVAQSPRYKIIEKRQSVAFWCNPISGHATLYWYQQILGQGPKLLIQFQNNGVVDDSQLPKDRFSAERLKGVDSTLKIQPAKLEDSAVYLCASSLVRPGRLVWNEQFFGPGTRLTVL.

The chain uses TRBV7-3 and TRBJ2-3; tentatively, D is TRBD2 (6 bases). Per the germline V gene, CDR1 is SGHTA and CDR2 is FQGTGA. This CDR3 region has 15 residues. Trimming left V 0 bases short and J 5 bases short, with 12 bases between. CDR3 residues: CASSLTLSGVDTQYF. In DNA form, the CDR3 reads TGTGCCAGCAGCTTAACGTTGTCGGGGGTAGATACGCAGTATTTT.

The sample holds a few counts of this clonotype. V is TRBV2 and J is TRBJ1-4; D gene ambiguous. This CDR3 has 13 amino acids. CDR1 SNHLY and CDR2 FYNNEI come from the germline V gene. The V and J ends lost 8 bases and 8 bases respectively, with 15 bases between them. CDR3 residues: CASGVRTGEKLFF. The CDR3 DNA reads as TGTGCCAGCGGGGTCCGGACGGGAGAAAAACTGTTTTTT.

This clonotype showed up just a few times. The chain is built from TRBV6-1 and TRBJ2-3, with 8 bases identical to TRBD1. From germline, CDR1 is MNHNS and CDR2 SASEGT. The CDR3 loop spans 15 amino acids. V dropped 4 bases and J dropped 3; count of bases not matched to a gene: 6. DNA of the CDR3: TGTGCCAGCAGTGGTTTTCAGGGGGCGACAGATACGCAGTATTTT. Its translation is CASSGFQGATDTQYF.

Ten or more counts support this clonotype. The chain has TRBV2 and TRBJ2-5, with 8 bases fitting TRBD1. This CDR3 is 14 amino acids long. V shed 8 bases, J shed 4 bases, and the junction held 9 bases outside the gene matches. In germline, CDR1 is SNHLY, CDR2 FYNNEI. The CDR3 region has the DNA TGTGCCAGCTCCGGGGCAGGGGGCGGAGAGACCCAGTACTTC. The encoded protein is CASSGAGGGETQYF.

This sequence joins TRBV6-8 and TRBJ1-2, with 9 bases identical to TRBD1. Germline V gene sequence: CDR1 MNHGY, CDR2 SAAAGT. The CDR3 is 11 residues long. Trimming took 5 bases from V and 14 from J; bases not matched to a gene: 6. The CDR3 protein is CASSAGTGKTF. The CDR3 DNA reads as TGTGCCAGCAGTGCCGGGACAGGGAAGACCTTC.

A single count supports this clonotype. This may arise from a read error, as a much more abundant clone is one base away. The J gene is TRBJ1-1, the V gene TRBV5-5; no definite D call. The germline V gene encodes CDR1 SGHKS and CDR2 YYEKEE (reference sequence). The CDR3 spans 15 residues. V lost 3 bases and J 0 bases, leaving 12 bases between the germline ends. CDR3 region: CASSSGPSVNTEAFF. The CDR3 bases are TGTGCCAGCAGCTCCGGACCATCCGTGAACACTGAAGCTTTCTTT.

This clonotype turned up a few times. The chain uses TRBV4-3 and TRBJ2-3; 7 nucleotides match TRBD1. The CDR3 extends over 16 amino acids. Germline V gene lookup returns CDR1 LGHNA and CDR2 YSLEER. The V segment lost 4 bases and the J segment 0 bases; nucleotides outside the gene matches: 7. The CDR3 coding sequence is TGCGCCAGCAGCCCAGACAGGGCGTCTAGCACAGATACGCAGTATTTT. Its translation: CASSPDRASSTDTQYF.

This clonotype was counted at least ten times. The rearrangement links TRBV6-1 to TRBJ2-2; 9 positions match TRBD2. This CDR3 contains 15 residues. Trimming at V came to 5 bases and at J to 5 bases, leaving 6 bases not matched to a gene. Germline CDR1 MNHNS, CDR2 SASEGT. This chain's CDR3 is CASSPNLAGTGELFF. CDR3 sequence (DNA): TGTGCCAGCAGTCCCAATCTAGCGGGAACCGGGGAGCTGTTTTTT.

This chain joins TRBV5-1 and TRBJ2-3; TRBD1 is a possible D gene (6 bases). Germline V gene data show CDR1 as SGHRS and CDR2 as YFSETQ. V was cut by 2 bases and J by 4 bases, with 14 bases left in between. The CDR3 runs 15 residues. The CDR3 DNA follows: TGCGCCAGCAGCTTCCAGGGGTCCAGCGCAGATACGCAGTATTTT. Protein: CASSFQGSSADTQYF. Using reference TRBV5-1 and TRBJ2-3 for the parts outside the CDR3, the full variable domain is KAGVTQTPRYLIKTRGQQVTLSCSPISGHRSVSWYQQTPGQGLQFLFEYFSETQRNKGNFPGRFSGRQFSNSRSEMNVSTLELGDSALYLCASSFQGSSADTQYFGPGTRLTVL.

The V call is TRBV19, the J call TRBJ1-1, with unresolved D. Germline values: CDR1 LNHDA, CDR2 SQIVND (reference sequence). The length of the CDR3 is 15 residues. Trimming took 7 bases from V and 1 from J, leaving 16 bases between them. CDR3 nucleotide sequence: TGTGCCAGTACCCCCGTGGGGATATCGAACACTGAAGCTTTCTTT. Protein product: CASTPVGISNTEAFF.

This clonotype showed up just a few times. This chain uses TRBV20-1 with TRBJ1-2; TRBD1 might be the D (6 bases). The V gene lost 6 bases and the J gene lost 7 bases, with 18 bases spanning the gap. CDR3 length: 13 amino acids. The V gene's germline CDR1 is DFQATT and CDR2 SNEGSKA (reference sequence). The CDR3 sequence is CSASGTIRGGYTF. CDR3 DNA: TGCAGTGCCTCCGGGACAATAAGAGGTGGCTACACCTTC.

This clonotype showed up many times. The genes are TRBV10-3 and TRBJ2-7, with D possibly being TRBD2 (6 bases). V shed 8 bases and J shed 7 bases, with 24 bases lying between them. The CDR3 extends over 15 amino acids. Germline V gene data show CDR1 as ENHRY and CDR2 as SYGVKD. The CDR3 DNA follows: TGTGCCATCTCCCCAGCGGGTCCTAATATGGGGGAGCAGTACTTC. Protein: CAISPAGPNMGEQYF.

This clonotype was recorded many times. The rearrangement uses TRBV12-3 or TRBV12-4 and TRBJ2-7, with a tentative D call TRBD2 (5 bases). Trimming took off 5 bases at V and 5 bases at J, with 16 bases between the two ends. The CDR3 is 14 residues long. The CDR3 sequence is CASSVGPFSDEQYF. The CDR3 coding sequence is TGTGCCAGCAGTGTAGGACCCTTTAGCGACGAGCAGTACTTC.